These T cell receptor beta chains were read from a single sample in a study of vaccination and CD4 T cells after COVID-19. TCRdb recomputed calls from the PCR reads with MiXCR, one row per CDR3 protein. Among some 19,000 distinct CDR3 sequences listed, 38% were seen once. No antigen is known for these receptors. Sequenced material: cultured CD4+ T cells from blood. The receptors here all came from a human donor with COVID-19. CDR3s include the opening cysteine and the closing phenylalanine or tryptophan. A D gene is named only where the DNA matches it firmly. Expanded clones get a size class; other rows say once, few or many, or leave the size out.

J | length | size | D | V | DNA | CDR3
TRBJ2-3 | 15 | few | TRBD2 | TRBV20-1 | TGCAGTGCGGGACCGAGCGGGGGGGCCGGAGATACGCAGTATTTT | CSAGPSGGAGDTQYF
TRBJ1-2 | 15 | NA | TRBD1 | TRBV19 | TGTGCCAGTAGTAAGACAGGGTCCGGGGGCTATGGCTACACCTTC | CASSKTGSGGYGYTF
TRBJ1-5 | 13 | NA | NA | TRBV20-1 | TGCAGTGTTTCGACCGGGAATAATCAGCCCCAGCATTTT | CSVSTGNNQPQHF
TRBJ1-2 | 15 | NA | TRBD1 | TRBV5-6 | TGTGCCAGCAGCTACGGACAGGGCGTGAACTATGGCTACACCTTC | CASSYGQGVNYGYTF
TRBJ1-2 | 12 | NA | NA | TRBV2 | TGTGCCAGCAGTCGTGTAGACTATGGCTACACCTTC | CASSRVDYGYTF
TRBJ1-1 | 12 | NA | NA | TRBV7-2 | TGTGCCAGCAGCTTAGCAGGGATCGGCGCTTTCTTT | CASSLAGIGAFF
TRBJ2-3 | 13 | NA | NA | TRBV2 | TGTGCCAGCAGTTGGGACCACACAGATACGCAGTATTTT | CASSWDHTDTQYF
TRBJ2-7 | 16 | NA | TRBD2 | TRBV5-5 | TGTGCCAGCAGCTGGGGTGGGGCGGGGGAAGGCTACGAGCAGTACTTC | CASSWGGAGEGYEQYF
TRBJ1-3 | 15 | NA | NA | TRBV11-2 | TGTGCCAGCGAGAGTGGGGGGCGCACTGGAAACACCATATATTTT | CASESGGRTGNTIYF
TRBJ2-4 | 15 | few | NA | TRBV19 | TGTGCCAGTAGCACCCTACAGGGCCCTCGAAACATTCAGTACTTC | CASSTLQGPRNIQYF
TRBJ2-7 | 13 | NA | NA | TRBV19 | TGTGCCAGTAGTACGAACCAGGGAGGCGAGCAGTACTTC | CASSTNQGGEQYF
TRBJ1-1 | 14 | NA | NA | TRBV12-5 | TGTGCTAGTGGTGGACCCAAAGGGGGGACTGAAGCTTTCTTT | CASGGPKGGTEAFF
TRBJ1-4 | 13 | NA | NA | TRBV4-3 | TGCGCCAGCAGCCAAGGCTCTGCTGAAAAACTGTTTTTT | CASSQGSAEKLFF
TRBJ2-3 | 15 | medium-sized | TRBD2 | TRBV15 | TGTGCCACCAGCACCCGACTAGCTATCACAGATACGCAGTATTTT | CATSTRLAITDTQYF
TRBJ1-1 | 14 | NA | NA | TRBV10-1 | TGCGCCAGCAGTCCACAGAAGGGCAATGACGAAGCTTTCTTT | CASSPQKGNDEAFF
TRBJ1-5 | 16 | NA | NA | TRBV5-8 | TGTGCCAGCAACTTGCGGACAGTGAATAGCAATCAGCCCCAGCATTTT | CASNLRTVNSNQPQHF
TRBJ2-2 | 14 | NA | NA | TRBV6-4 | TGTGCCAGCAGTGGCGGGACAGCGACCGGGGAGCTGTTTTTT | CASSGGTATGELFF
TRBJ2-7 | 15 | NA | TRBD2 | TRBV6-1 | TGTGCCAGCAGTGCGGTAGCGGGGGGCCATCTCGAGCAGTACTTC | CASSAVAGGHLEQYF
TRBJ1-4 | 14 | NA | NA | TRBV11-2 | TGTGCCAGCAGCCCCGGCCCTAACGGGGAAAAACTGTTTTTT | CASSPGPNGEKLFF
TRBJ1-2 | 11 | few | TRBD1 | TRBV28 | TGTGCCAGCGGACAGGTCGGTGGCTACACCTTC | CASGQVGGYTF
TRBJ1-5 | 16 | once | NA | TRBV28 | TGTGCCAGCAGTCCCCCCCTGAAGGGGAAGGGCCAGCCCCAGCATTTT | CASSPPLKGKGQPQHF